Reported below is one T cell receptor (beta chain). This specimen comes from a study of blood T cell repertoires in COVID-19. Methods used by the authors: How many nucleated cells were present was estimated from reference gene primer amplification. Generated by immunoSEQ multiplex PCR, the TCRdb table keeps only in-frame clones and is missing some. D and trimming come from the DNA, and the V and J calls and clone size come from that table. The sample shows more than 150,000 clones, roughly 90% of them seen only once. Unmatched junction bases numbered 10, after V lost 7 bases and J lost 6 bases. CDR1 is MNHEY, CDR2 SVGAGI, per germline. This CDR3 comprises 15 residues.

The rearrangement links TRBV6-5 to TRBJ2-1; 9 bases fit TRBD1. The TCR originated in a man aged 60 to 69 with acute or convalescent COVID-19. Sequencing was done on a sample of peripheral blood. The CDR3 reads CASKRPGQGGNEQFF. The CDR3 DNA follows: TGTGCCAGCAAACGGCCGGGACAGGGTGGCAATGAGCAGTTCTTC.